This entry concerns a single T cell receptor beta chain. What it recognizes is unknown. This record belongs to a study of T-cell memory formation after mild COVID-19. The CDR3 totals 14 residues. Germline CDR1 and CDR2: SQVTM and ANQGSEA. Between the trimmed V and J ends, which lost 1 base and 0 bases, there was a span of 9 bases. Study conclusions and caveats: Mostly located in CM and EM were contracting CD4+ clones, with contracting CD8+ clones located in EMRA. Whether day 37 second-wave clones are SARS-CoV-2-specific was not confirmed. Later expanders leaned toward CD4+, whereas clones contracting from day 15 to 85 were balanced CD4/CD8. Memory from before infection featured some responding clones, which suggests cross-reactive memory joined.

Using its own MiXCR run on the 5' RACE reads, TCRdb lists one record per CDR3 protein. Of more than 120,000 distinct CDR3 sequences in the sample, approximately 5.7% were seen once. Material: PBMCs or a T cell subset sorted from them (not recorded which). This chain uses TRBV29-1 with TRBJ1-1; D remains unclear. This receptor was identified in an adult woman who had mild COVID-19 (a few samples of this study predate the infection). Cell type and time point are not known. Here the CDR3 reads CSVEGQLMNTEAFF. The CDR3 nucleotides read TGCAGCGTTGAAGGGCAGCTCATGAACACTGAAGCTTTCTTT. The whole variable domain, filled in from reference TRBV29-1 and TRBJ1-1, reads SAVISQKPSRDICQRGTSLTIQCQVDSQVTMMFWYRQQPGQSLTLIATANQGSEATYESGFVIDKFPISRPNLTFSTLTVSNMSPEDSSIYLCSVEGQLMNTEAFFGQGTRLTVV.